Each of the 17 T cell receptor beta chains below was sequenced from the same sample in a study of T cells after yellow fever vaccination. TCRdb re-called the 5' RACE reads through MiXCR, storing one row per CDR3 protein. The repertoire holds around 300,000 distinct CDR3 sequences, with under 15% as singletons. Sequenced material: CD4+ T cells sorted from PBMCs, taken 45 days after the yellow fever booster vaccination. These receptors originate from a man aged 25 to 40 who received the YFV17D yellow fever vaccine.

This chain uses TRBV2 with TRBJ1-2; 7 bases agree with TRBD1. Germline lookup yields CDR1 SNHLY and CDR2 FYNNEI. Losses at the gene ends were 4 bases for V and 4 bases for J; bases not matched to a gene: 9. There are 15 residues in the CDR3. CDR3 in amino acids: CASSVTPGTAYGYTF. CDR3 in DNA: TGTGCCAGCAGTGTGACCCCCGGGACAGCCTATGGCTACACCTTC.

This clonotype turned up a few times. The CDR3 spells CASSLVGRIRNTEAFF. The CDR3 DNA reads as TGTGCCAGCAGCTTAGTGGGGCGGATAAGGAACACTGAAGCTTTCTTT. J is TRBJ1-1 and V is TRBV7-2, with D possibly TRBD1 on 5 matching bases. In germline, CDR1 is SGHTA, CDR2 FQGNSA. Trimming took 1 base from V and 1 from J, leaving 13 bases between them. This CDR3 contains 16 residues. The full variable domain, rest sourced from reference TRBV7-2 and TRBJ1-1, is GAGVSQSPSNKVTEKGKDVELRCDPISGHTALYWYRQSLGQGLEFLIYFQGNSAPDKSGLPSDRFSAERTGGSVSTLTIQRTQQEDSAVYLCASSLVGRIRNTEAFFGQGTRLTVV.

Written as DNA, the CDR3 is TGCGCCAGCAGGTCCACTAGCGGGAGACGCGAGACCCAGTACTTC. This gives the protein CASRSTSGRRETQYF. The V call is TRBV5-1, the J call TRBJ2-5, with TRBD2 matching 11 bases. Germline CDR1 reads SGHRS; CDR2 reads YFSETQ. This CDR3 has 15 amino acids. V lost 5 bases to trimming and J lost 5 bases; unmatched junction nucleotides: 8.

This clonotype occurred a few times. V usage is TRBV18 and J usage is TRBJ1-1; 7 bases match TRBD1. The CDR3 totals 15 residues. CDR1 and CDR2 from the germline V gene are KGHSH and LQKENI. J was trimmed by 0 bases and V by 4 bases; bases with no gene match: 5. The CDR3 bases are TGTGCCAGCTCACTCGGACAGGTCTTGAACACTGAAGCTTTCTTT. Its protein product is CASSLGQVLNTEAFF.

This clonotype was seen a handful of times. The chain has TRBV6-5 and TRBJ2-2; D is perhaps TRBD2 (5 bases). The V gene lost 0 bases and the J gene lost 4 bases, with 12 bases spanning the gap. This CDR3 has 16 amino acids. Germline loops: CDR1 MNHEY, CDR2 SVGAGI. CDR3 in DNA: TGTGCCAGCAGTTACTCGCGGCTAGCCTCCACCGGGGAGCTGTTTTTT. Residues: CASSYSRLASTGELFF.

V gene TRBV6-5 combines with J gene TRBJ2-6; D ambiguous. V lost 2 bases and J lost 0, with 11 bases in between. Germline V lookup: CDR1 MNHEY, CDR2 SVGAGI. This CDR3 has 17 residues. The CDR3 spells CASSYGRVSSGANVLTF. CDR3 nucleotide sequence: TGTGCCAGCAGTTACGGCCGAGTTAGCTCTGGGGCCAACGTCCTGACTTTC.

The rearrangement uses TRBV6-1 and TRBJ1-5; TRBD1 aligns across 12 bases. Germline CDR1 reads MNHNS; CDR2 reads SASEGT. J lost 7 bases, V lost 6 bases, and 7 bases had no gene match. The CDR3 extends over 15 amino acids. As DNA, the CDR3 is TGTGCCAGCAGCTTGGGACAGGGGGCTACGCAGCCCCAGCATTTT. Its protein product is CASSLGQGATQPQHF.

V is TRBV12-5 and J is TRBJ2-1, with 7 bases identical to TRBD1. Germline V gene lookup returns CDR1 LGHNT and CDR2 FRNRAP. This CDR3 is built from 12 residues. Unmatched junction bases numbered 7, after V lost 9 bases and J lost 8 bases. As DNA, the CDR3 is TGTGCTAGGACAGGGCGTGTGCATGAGCAGTTCTTC. Residues: CARTGRVHEQFF.

The sample holds a few counts of this clonotype. V gene TRBV11-2 combines with J gene TRBJ2-2; D is possibly TRBD2 (6 bases). Deletions cut 2 bases from V and 7 bases from J, with 11 bases between. The CDR3 totals 14 residues. Looked up from germline, CDR1 is SGHAT and CDR2 is FQNNGV. CDR3 coding DNA: TGTGCCAGCAGCTTAACTAGCAAGGACGGGGAGCTGTTTTTT. It yields the protein CASSLTSKDGELFF.

This clonotype was observed a handful of times. The chain combines TRBV9 with TRBJ2-3; TRBD2 is a possible D gene (5 bases). CDR3 size: 15 residues. Germline V gives CDR1 SGDLS, CDR2 YYNGEE. V lost 0 bases to trimming and J lost 4 bases, with 12 bases between them. The CDR3 sequence is CASSVEGYGADTQYF. The CDR3 DNA sequence: TGTGCCAGCAGCGTAGAAGGGTACGGGGCAGATACGCAGTATTTT.

The sample holds a few counts of this clonotype. This rearrangement joins TRBV18 to TRBJ2-5; D perhaps matches TRBD1 (5 bases). The V end lost 1 base, the J end lost 1 base, and 7 bases lay between the germline ends. CDR1 KGHSH and CDR2 LQKENI come from the germline V gene. The CDR3 extends over 14 amino acids. For the CDR3, the DNA is TGTGCCAGCTCACCACGGGGCGTCCAAGAGACCCAGTACTTC. Protein product: CASSPRGVQETQYF.

The CDR3 DNA follows: TGTGCCAGCAGTATTACAGGGGGCGCGACCCAGTACTTC. This encodes CASSITGGATQYF. The chain joins TRBV12-3 or TRBV12-4 to TRBJ2-5, with 9 bases identical to TRBD1. This CDR3 spans 13 amino acids. The junction had 5 bases not matched to a gene; V was cut back by 5 bases and J by 7 bases.

V is TRBV10-3 and J is TRBJ2-1; 7 bases are a match to TRBD2. CDR1 ENHRY and CDR2 SYGVKD come from the germline V gene. V shed 6 bases, J shed 0 bases, and the junction held 5 bases outside the gene matches. This CDR3 spans 15 amino acids. The chain's CDR3 is CAISFGGSSYNEQFF. CDR3 DNA: TGTGCCATCAGCTTCGGCGGGAGCTCCTACAATGAGCAGTTCTTC.

This clonotype came up once. The V and J genes are TRBV5-1 and TRBJ2-7; D possibly uses TRBD1 or TRBD2 (5 bases each). V was pared by 4 bases and J by 1 base, with 18 bases between. This CDR3 spans 16 amino acids. Germline V gene data show CDR1 as SGHRS and CDR2 as YFSETQ. The CDR3 is CASSPGPRDHSYEQYF. The CDR3 DNA reads as TGCGCCAGCAGCCCTGGACCCCGGGACCATTCCTACGAGCAGTACTTC.

This clonotype came up many times. The gene calls are TRBV3-1 and TRBJ2-7; no reliable D call. This CDR3 is built from 11 residues. V lost 5 bases, J lost 9 bases, and 11 bases lay in between. Looked up from germline, CDR1 is LGHDT and CDR2 is YNNKEL (reference sequence). CDR3 DNA sequence: TGTGCCAGCAGCAACGCTTTGGGGCAGTACTTC. This translates into CASSNALGQYF.

This clonotype was detected a few times. V usage is TRBV19 and J usage is TRBJ2-3, with no clear D. The germline gives CDR1 LNHDA, CDR2 SQIVND (reference sequence). This CDR3 has 13 residues. V was clipped by 7 bases and J by 0 bases, with 8 bases between them. CDR3 amino acids: CASKAISTDTQYF. In DNA form, the CDR3 reads TGTGCCAGTAAGGCGATAAGCACAGATACGCAGTATTTT.

CDR3 sequence (DNA): TGCGCCAGCAGCTTATCCCACGACAGTGGTCGCACAGATACGCAGTATTTT. Translated, it gives CASSLSHDSGRTDTQYF. The V call is TRBV5-1, the J call TRBJ2-3, with a possible D match to TRBD1 (5 bases). CDR1 and CDR2 (germline): SGHRS, YFSETQ. There are 17 residues in the CDR3. The V end lost 2 bases, the J end lost 1 base, and 17 bases lay between the germline ends. The full variable domain, its missing parts supplied by reference TRBV5-1 and TRBJ2-3, is KAGVTQTPRYLIKTRGQQVTLSCSPISGHRSVSWYQQTPGQGLQFLFEYFSETQRNKGNFPGRFSGRQFSNSRSEMNVSTLELGDSALYLCASSLSHDSGRTDTQYFGPGTRLTVL.